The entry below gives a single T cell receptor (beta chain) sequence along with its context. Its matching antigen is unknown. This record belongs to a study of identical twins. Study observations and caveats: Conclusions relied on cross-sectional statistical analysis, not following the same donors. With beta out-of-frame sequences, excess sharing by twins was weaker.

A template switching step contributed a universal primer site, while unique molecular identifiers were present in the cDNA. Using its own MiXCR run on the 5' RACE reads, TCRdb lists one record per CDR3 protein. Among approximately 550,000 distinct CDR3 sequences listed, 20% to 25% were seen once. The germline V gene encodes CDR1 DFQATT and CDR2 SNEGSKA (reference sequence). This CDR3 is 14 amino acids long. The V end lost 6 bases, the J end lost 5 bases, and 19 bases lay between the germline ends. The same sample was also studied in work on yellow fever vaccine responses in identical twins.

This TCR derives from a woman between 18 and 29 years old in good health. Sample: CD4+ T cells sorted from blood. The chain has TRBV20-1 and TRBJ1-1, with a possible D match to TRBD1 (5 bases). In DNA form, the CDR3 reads TGCAGTGCCCCCACAACGGGGGTATGGACTGAAGCTTTCTTT. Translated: CSAPTTGVWTEAFF.